These T cell receptor beta chains were read from a single sample in a study of human T cells and chemical hapten exposure. TCRdb processed the RACE reads anew with MiXCR; each CDR3 protein has one entry. The data hold about 170,000 distinct CDR3 sequences, with about a quarter observed a single time. Sample: whole blood, taken in connection with sensitization to the hapten diphenylcyclopropenone (DPC). Every receptor here comes from a woman under 30 with alopecia areata. Some clones in this sample may be carry-over from other donors' samples. Each CDR3 is given with its conserved first and last residue. A D gene is named only where the DNA matches it firmly. Rows may omit the clone size; those that give it use once, few, many or a size class.

TGTGCCAGCAGTTACGGGACAGCTTCAGATACGCAGTATTTT CASSYGTASDTQYF - TRBD1 TRBJ2-3 TRBV6-5
TGTGCCAGCAGCCAAGAGAGACGCGGCAATCAGCCCCAGCATTTT CASSQERRGNQPQHF - - TRBJ1-5 TRBV4-2
TGTGCCAGCAGCGTAAGGGAATCGGCTTACGAGCAGTACTTC CASSVRESAYEQYF few - TRBJ2-7 TRBV9
TGTGCCAGCAGCCCGGCGAGCGGGTACTACGAGCAGTACTTC CASSPASGYYEQYF - - TRBJ2-7 TRBV9
TGTGCCAGCAGCTTATGGACAGGGGTTGAAGCTTTCTTT CASSLWTGVEAFF - TRBD1 TRBJ1-1 TRBV7-2
TGCGCCAGCAGCCAATTCTTTCCCGGGACTAGCGGCTACGAGCAGTACTTC CASSQFFPGTSGYEQYF - TRBD2 TRBJ2-7 TRBV4-3
TGTGCCAGTAGTGTCCGAGGAAACACAGATACGCAGTATTTT CASSVRGNTDTQYF - - TRBJ2-3 TRBV19
TGTGCCTGGAGTGCGGGGCCCCAGCCCCAGCATTTT CAWSAGPQPQHF few - TRBJ1-5 TRBV30
TGTGCCAGCAGTTCCTGGGGCGGGTTCAAAAACATTCAGTACTTC CASSSWGGFKNIQYF many - TRBJ2-4 TRBV6-5
TGTGCCAGCGGCAGCACCGGGGAGCTGTTTTTT CASGSTGELFF - - TRBJ2-2 TRBV9
TGCAGTGCTAACATGCGCAGGAATAATTCACCCCTCCACTTT CSANMRRNNSPLHF - - TRBJ1-6 TRBV20-1
TGCAGTGCTGGCGTACAGGGGACCCAGTACTTC CSAGVQGTQYF - - TRBJ2-5 TRBV20-1
TGCGCCAGCAGCCCCCATCCCGGACAGGTCTATGGCTACACCTTC CASSPHPGQVYGYTF few TRBD1 TRBJ1-2 TRBV5-1
TGTGCCAGCTCTCCTACCGGGGTTAGCAATCAGCCCCAGCATTTT CASSPTGVSNQPQHF - - TRBJ1-5 TRBV18
TGCAGCGTTGTGAGCCCAAAACAGGGTTCCAGGGGGCTTGAGACCCAGTACTTC CSVVSPKQGSRGLETQYF - TRBD1 TRBJ2-5 TRBV29-1
TGTGCCAGCAGCCAGGAACCGATTAACTATGGCTACACCTTC CASSQEPINYGYTF - - TRBJ1-2 TRBV7-6
TGTGCCAGCAGCCCAGGGGGACCCACCGGGGAGCTGTTTTTT CASSPGGPTGELFF - TRBD1 TRBJ2-2 TRBV5-4
TGTGCCAGCAGCTTGGGGGCATCACCTTACGAGCAGTACTTC CASSLGASPYEQYF - - TRBJ2-7 TRBV7-2
TGTGCCAGCAGCCCCGGCAAAGGTGAAATCCGGCCGTATTTT CASSPGKGEIRPYF - - TRBJ2-3 TRBV5-4
TGTGCCAGCAGCTCCAGGCTGGCTCCCCGGACCCGGTACTTC CASSSRLAPRTRYF - - TRBJ2-5 TRBV14
TGTGCCAGCAGCAGGTCAGGGATTGGAGCCACAGATACGCAGTATTTT CASSRSGIGATDTQYF - - TRBJ2-3 TRBV7-9
TGCGCCAGCAGCCAAGGCCGCGGAGCGAACACCGGGGAGCTGTTTTTT CASSQGRGANTGELFF few - TRBJ2-2 TRBV4-3
TGCGCCAGCAGCCAAGAATGGCAGTCCTACGAGCAGTACTTC CASSQEWQSYEQYF - - TRBJ2-7 TRBV4-3
TGTGCCAGCTCACTAAAAACGAACACTGAAGCTTTCTTT CASSLKTNTEAFF - - TRBJ1-1 TRBV18
TGCGCCAGCAGCCTTAACAGGGCGAACTATGGCTACACCTTC CASSLNRANYGYTF - - TRBJ1-2 TRBV5-1
TGCAGTGCTAGAAAGGACACAAATCAGCCCCAGCATTTT CSARKDTNQPQHF few - TRBJ1-5 TRBV20-1
TGTGCCAGCTCACTACAGGGAGCGGGCACTGAAGCTTTCTTT CASSLQGAGTEAFF - - TRBJ1-1 TRBV18
TGTGCCAGCAGCTTAGGTGGGGGTACCGGGGCCAACGTCCTGACTTTC CASSLGGGTGANVLTF few - TRBJ2-6 TRBV7-8
TGTGCCAGCAGCGGAGGACTCAATCAGCCCCAGCATTTT CASSGGLNQPQHF few - TRBJ1-5 TRBV12-3/TRBV12-4
TGTGCCACCAGCAGGTCGGGGGCGAATGGCTACACCTTC CATSRSGANGYTF few - TRBJ1-2 TRBV15
TGTGCCAGCAGCGGAGAGGGATTAGCGGGAGGGCCTAACAATGAGCAGTTCTTC CASSGEGLAGGPNNEQFF few TRBD2 TRBJ2-1 TRBV9
TGTGCCAGCTCATCGGGTGGTACGGCTTTCTTT CASSSGGTAFF few - TRBJ1-1 TRBV18
TGCGCCAGCAGCCAAGAATTGGCGTTGGGCACAGATACGCAGTATTTT CASSQELALGTDTQYF few - TRBJ2-3 TRBV4-3
TGTGCCAGCAGCTTAGACGGAGGAGGCAGATTCTCTGGAAACACCATATATTTT CASSLDGGGRFSGNTIYF many - TRBJ1-3 TRBV11-2
TGTGCCATCAGTGGTACCGGACTATCTGAGCAGTTCTTC CAISGTGLSEQFF - - TRBJ2-1 TRBV10-3
TGTGCCACCAGTGATGGGGGTGTCCCCCAGCATTTT CATSDGGVPQHF few - TRBJ1-5 TRBV24-1
TGTGCCAGCAGCCTCTCCCTTGGACAGGACACCGGGGAGCTGTTTTTT CASSLSLGQDTGELFF - TRBD1 TRBJ2-2 TRBV7-9
TGTGCCAGCAGTTTAGGAGGGGGAGGGACTGGGGCCAACGTCCTGACTTTC CASSLGGGGTGANVLTF - - TRBJ2-6 TRBV12-3/TRBV12-4
TGCAGCGTAGGGCCCGGGAAGGGCTACACCTTC CSVGPGKGYTF many - TRBJ1-2 TRBV29-1
TGCGCCAGCAGTGAGTTGGGGACAGGGGGTCTTAACACTGAAGCTTTCTTT CASSELGTGGLNTEAFF few TRBD1 TRBJ1-1 TRBV10-2
TGCAGCACAAGGGACAACTCCAATGAAAAACTGTTTTTT CSTRDNSNEKLFF few - TRBJ1-4 TRBV29-1
TGTGCCAGCAGTGGCCGGGGCTATTCACCCCTCCACTTT CASSGRGYSPLHF few - TRBJ1-6 TRBV6-1
TGTGCCAGCAGCGTTCGACTAGCGGTCCCCAATGAGCAGTTCTTC CASSVRLAVPNEQFF - TRBD2 TRBJ2-1 TRBV9
TGCAGCGTTGACGGGGGCTACGGAGATACGCAGTATTTT CSVDGGYGDTQYF few - TRBJ2-3 TRBV29-1
TGTGCCAGCACTTCCGGGACTAGCGGGAGAAATGAGCAGTTCTTC CASTSGTSGRNEQFF many TRBD2 TRBJ2-1 TRBV28
TGCAGTGCTAGAGATACGAGACAGGGAGCCTACGAGCAGTACTTC CSARDTRQGAYEQYF few TRBD1 TRBJ2-7 TRBV20-1
TGCAGTGCTAGGAGGGGAGACACTGAAGCTTTCTTT CSARRGDTEAFF - - TRBJ1-1 TRBV20-1
TGTGCCAGCAGCTGGGGCCCGGGACTTAGCACAGATACGCAGTATTTT CASSWGPGLSTDTQYF - - TRBJ2-3 TRBV7-2
TGCAGTGCTCCTCCAGGGCCTGATTATGGCTACACCTTC CSAPPGPDYGYTF few - TRBJ1-2 TRBV20-1
TGTGCCATCGCGAGTTCTGGAGAGACCCAGTACTTC CAIASSGETQYF - - TRBJ2-5 TRBV10-3
TGTGCCAGCAGTTTCCACTTGGCACCCTACGAGCAGTACTTC CASSFHLAPYEQYF - - TRBJ2-7 TRBV27
TGTGCCAGCAGTTTGGGGGGGGCACAAGAGACCCAGTACTTC CASSLGGAQETQYF - - TRBJ2-5 TRBV12-3/TRBV12-4
TGTGCCTGGAGTGTCAATATCCGGGACAGGGCTGGAGGCGAGCAGTACTTC CAWSVNIRDRAGGEQYF - TRBD1 TRBJ2-7 TRBV30
TGTGCCACCAGTGGCCCTGGGGGTAGCAATCAGCCCCAGCATTTT CATSGPGGSNQPQHF - - TRBJ1-5 TRBV24-1
TGTGCCAGCAGTTCCTTCGGGACAGGGGTTTTTAACACTGAAGCTTTCTTT CASSSFGTGVFNTEAFF - TRBD1 TRBJ1-1 TRBV28
TGTGCCAGCAGCCGTACAGGGGCCCCTCTCTCCTACGAGCAGTACTTC CASSRTGAPLSYEQYF - TRBD1 TRBJ2-7 TRBV25-1
TGCGCCAGCAGCTTTGGAACCACGGTGATGAACACTGAAGCTTTCTTT CASSFGTTVMNTEAFF once - TRBJ1-1 TRBV5-1